A selection of T cell receptor beta chains follows, all from one sample in a study of beta chain features in type 1 diabetes. Sequencing was performed with immunoSEQ multiplex PCR; in TCRdb, only in-frame clones are kept and a portion is missing. Of about 260,000 clones in the sample, roughly 25% were seen once. Sequenced material: naive CD4+ T cells from blood. The receptors originated from a woman in her 30s with type 1 diabetes. The CDR3 runs from the conserved cysteine through the conserved F or W. Each record gives: clone size, D gene, V gene, J gene, CDR3 DNA, CDR3 protein. The D gene is left open where the match is weak. Not all rows give a size; the values are once, few, many and, for expanded clones, a class.

size: .
D: TRBD2
V: TRBV9
J: TRBJ2-7
DNA: TGTGCCAGCAGCCCCAGACTAGCGGGAGGTATCCACGAGCAGTACTTC
CDR3: CASSPRLAGGIHEQYF

size: .
D: .
V: TRBV4-1
J: TRBJ1-4
DNA: TGCGCCAGCAGCCAAGTCATAGTACAGGGTGCGGATGAAAAACTGTTTTTT
CDR3: CASSQVIVQGADEKLFF

size: .
D: TRBD1
V: TRBV7-9
J: TRBJ1-2
DNA: TGTGCCAGCAGCTTAGGGACAGGGGTGGACACCTTC
CDR3: CASSLGTGVDTF

size: .
D: TRBD2
V: TRBV10-3
J: TRBJ2-5
DNA: TGTGCCATCAGTACCCACCTAGCGGGACAAGAGACCCAGTACTTC
CDR3: CAISTHLAGQETQYF

size: few
D: .
V: TRBV4-1
J: TRBJ1-1
DNA: TGCGCCAGCAGCCAATGGGAGCTGAACACTGAAGCTTTCTTT
CDR3: CASSQWELNTEAFF

size: .
D: .
V: TRBV27
J: TRBJ1-1
DNA: TGTGCCAGCATCTCGTTCGGGGAGACCACTGAAGCTTTCTTT
CDR3: CASISFGETTEAFF

size: .
D: .
V: TRBV18
J: TRBJ1-2
DNA: TGTGCCAGCTCGCCTACAGGACCTTATGGCTACACCTTC
CDR3: CASSPTGPYGYTF

size: .
D: TRBD2
V: TRBV11-3
J: TRBJ2-3
DNA: TGTGCCAGCGAATCCGGGACTACCACAGATACGCAGTATTTT
CDR3: CASESGTTTDTQYF

size: few
D: TRBD2
V: TRBV7-8
J: TRBJ2-1
DNA: TGTGCCAGCATTGGGGGACTAGTGTACAATGAGCAGTTCTTC
CDR3: CASIGGLVYNEQFF

size: .
D: .
V: TRBV27
J: TRBJ2-3
DNA: TGTGCCAGCAGTATGTACACAGATACGCAGTATTTT
CDR3: CASSMYTDTQYF

size: .
D: .
V: TRBV29-1
J: TRBJ1-2
DNA: TGCAGCGTTGAAGTAGGTTGGGCCTATGGCTACACCTTC
CDR3: CSVEVGWAYGYTF

size: few
D: TRBD2
V: TRBV5-4
J: TRBJ2-7
DNA: TGTGCCAGCAGCTTAGCGGGAGCGTGGGAGCAGTACTTC
CDR3: CASSLAGAWEQYF

size: few
D: .
V: TRBV29-1
J: TRBJ2-7
DNA: TGCAGCGCTGGGGACAACTCCTACGAGCAGTACTTC
CDR3: CSAGDNSYEQYF

size: .
D: TRBD2
V: TRBV5-4
J: TRBJ2-7
DNA: TGTGCCAGCAGCTTGGCAGCGGGAGGGCAATACGAGCAGTACTTC
CDR3: CASSLAAGGQYEQYF

size: .
D: .
V: TRBV7-9
J: TRBJ1-2
DNA: TGTGCCAGCAGCTTTGAGGATAGCAGGGCCTATGGCTACACCTTC
CDR3: CASSFEDSRAYGYTF

size: .
D: TRBD2
V: TRBV7-2
J: TRBJ2-1
DNA: TGTGCCAGCAGCTTAGTTGGGGCTAGCGGGAGACATGAGCAGTTCTTC
CDR3: CASSLVGASGRHEQFF

size: .
D: .
V: TRBV30
J: TRBJ1-2
DNA: TGTGCCTGGAGTGTGGCCGGGGATAGTGGCTACACCTTC
CDR3: CAWSVAGDSGYTF

size: few
D: TRBD1
V: TRBV20-1
J: TRBJ2-7
DNA: TGCAGTGTTTACAGGGGTCCCGAGCAGTACTTC
CDR3: CSVYRGPEQYF

size: few
D: .
V: TRBV7-9
J: TRBJ1-2
DNA: TGTGCCAGCAGCTCCCAGGACAGCCAGATCTATGGCTACACCTTC
CDR3: CASSSQDSQIYGYTF

size: .
D: .
V: TRBV27
J: TRBJ1-2
DNA: TGTGCCAGCAGTTTAAGAGGACAGCTGGCCTACACCTTC
CDR3: CASSLRGQLAYTF

size: few
D: TRBD1
V: TRBV7-9
J: TRBJ1-1
DNA: TGTGCCACCCTCAAACAGGGGGCTGAAGCTTTCTTT
CDR3: CATLKQGAEAFF

size: .
D: .
V: TRBV7-2
J: TRBJ1-1
DNA: TGTGCCAGCAGCTTTACAGTGAACACTGAAGCTTTCTTT
CDR3: CASSFTVNTEAFF

size: few
D: TRBD1
V: TRBV29-1
J: TRBJ1-1
DNA: TGCAGCGTTTCACAGGGGGGCGGTGGAAACACTGAAGCTTTCTTT
CDR3: CSVSQGGGGNTEAFF

size: .
D: TRBD1
V: TRBV9
J: TRBJ1-1
DNA: TGTGCCAGCAGCCGCTTACAGGGGGGTGGGGAAGCTTTCTTT
CDR3: CASSRLQGGGEAFF

size: few
D: .
V: TRBV7-2
J: TRBJ1-1
DNA: TGTGCCAGCAGCGCCCGGGTGGCCACTGAAGCTTTCTTT
CDR3: CASSARVATEAFF

size: .
D: .
V: TRBV5-1
J: TRBJ1-1
DNA: TGCGCCAGCAGCTTCCAGGGCCCGAACACTGAAGCTTTCTTT
CDR3: CASSFQGPNTEAFF

size: few
D: .
V: TRBV9
J: TRBJ2-5
DNA: TGTGCCAGCAGCGTTACAGGGTTTCTGGACGAGACCCAGTACTTC
CDR3: CASSVTGFLDETQYF

size: .
D: .
V: TRBV19
J: TRBJ1-5
DNA: TGTGCCAGTAGCCCCCTCCCAGGGGATAGCAATCAGCCCCAGCATTTT
CDR3: CASSPLPGDSNQPQHF

size: few
D: .
V: TRBV23-1
J: TRBJ1-1
DNA: TGCGCCAGCAGTCAATCCGGGAACACTGAAGCTTTCTTT
CDR3: CASSQSGNTEAFF

size: .
D: .
V: TRBV7-9
J: TRBJ2-7
DNA: TGTGCCAGCAGCTTAGGGGGAGAATTCTACGAGCAGTACTTC
CDR3: CASSLGGEFYEQYF

size: .
D: TRBD1
V: TRBV7-9
J: TRBJ2-1
DNA: TGTGCCAGCAGCCAGATTTGGACAGGGGGCTCATCCTACAATGAGCAGTTCTTC
CDR3: CASSQIWTGGSSYNEQFF

size: few
D: TRBD2
V: TRBV29-1
J: TRBJ2-7
DNA: TGCAGCGTAGCCGGGACTAGCGTAACCTACGAGCAGTACTTC
CDR3: CSVAGTSVTYEQYF

size: few
D: .
V: TRBV7-9
J: TRBJ1-1
DNA: TGTGCGTGCCGGGGGACTGAAGCTTTCTTT
CDR3: CACRGTEAFF

size: few
D: .
V: TRBV5-4
J: TRBJ2-5
DNA: TGTGCCAGCAACAGACGGCCCCAAGAGACCCAGTACTTC
CDR3: CASNRRPQETQYF

size: .
D: TRBD1
V: TRBV28
J: TRBJ2-4
DNA: TGTGCCAGCAGTAGCGGACAGGGAAAAAGGGCCAAAAACATTCAGTACTTC
CDR3: CASSSGQGKRAKNIQYF

size: .
D: TRBD2
V: TRBV6-1
J: TRBJ2-7
DNA: TGTGCCAGCAGACAGCCTAGCGGGTCATACGAGCAGTACTTC
CDR3: CASRQPSGSYEQYF

size: .
D: .
V: TRBV9
J: TRBJ1-2
DNA: TGTGCCAGCAGCGTTGAACAGGGCAACTATGGCTACACCTTC
CDR3: CASSVEQGNYGYTF

size: .
D: .
V: TRBV29-1
J: TRBJ1-1
DNA: TGCAGCGTTGGGGGCATGGCCAGGGGAAACACTGAAGCTTTCTTT
CDR3: CSVGGMARGNTEAFF

size: .
D: .
V: TRBV29-1
J: TRBJ2-7
DNA: TGCAGCGTTGAATTGGCGGGGGCGTCCTACGAGCAGTACTTC
CDR3: CSVELAGASYEQYF

size: .
D: .
V: TRBV28
J: TRBJ2-1
DNA: TGTGCCAGCAGTCCAAAACAGGGATATGGTCCTAATGAGCAGTTCTTC
CDR3: CASSPKQGYGPNEQFF

size: .
D: .
V: TRBV2
J: TRBJ2-1
DNA: TGTGCCAGCATTCTTAGCCACAATGAGCAGTTCTTC
CDR3: CASILSHNEQFF

size: few
D: TRBD2
V: TRBV7-9
J: TRBJ2-1
DNA: TGTGCCAGCAGCTTACAGCGGGAGACTGACAATGAGCAGTTCTTC
CDR3: CASSLQRETDNEQFF